These T cell receptor beta chains were read from a single sample in a study of blood T cell repertoires in COVID-19. Assay: immunoSEQ multiplex PCR; the TCRdb copy retains only in-frame clones and omits some. Of more than 65,000 clones listed, about 88% are singletons. The sample taken for sequencing was peripheral blood. The receptors stem from a man aged 50-60 years with acute or convalescent COVID-19. The CDR3 runs from the conserved cysteine through the conserved F or W. A D gene is named only where the DNA matches it firmly. Size values are once, few and many counts, or a class for expanded clones, and some rows have none.

J gene	CDR3 length	D gene	V gene	clone size	CDR3 DNA	CDR3 protein
TRBJ1-1	14	-	TRBV6-5	-	TGTGCCAGCAGTTACTCTACAGGGAACACTGAAGCTTTCTTT	CASSYSTGNTEAFF
TRBJ1-2	12	-	TRBV10-1	-	TGCGCCAGCAGTCGGACAGAACGCGGCTACACCTTC	CASSRTERGYTF
TRBJ1-2	13	TRBD1	TRBV6-5	-	TGTGCCAGCAAAGGGACAGGTCAATATGGCTACACCTTC	CASKGTGQYGYTF
TRBJ2-1	11	-	TRBV12-3/TRBV12-4	-	TGTGCCAGCAGTACCCAGTGGAGGCAGTTCTTC	CASSTQWRQFF
TRBJ1-2	16	TRBD1	TRBV7-9	once	TGTGCCAGCAGCGTCCGGACAGGGCGGGTGTGGTATGGCTACACCTTC	CASSVRTGRVWYGYTF
TRBJ2-7	15	TRBD1	TRBV14	-	TGTGCCAGCAGCTTGAGCGGGACAGGGTACTACGAGCAGTACTTC	CASSLSGTGYYEQYF
TRBJ1-4	15	TRBD1	TRBV5-5	-	TGTGCCAGCAGCCCGACGACAGGGCAGCATGAAAAACTGTTTTTT	CASSPTTGQHEKLFF
TRBJ1-5	16	-	TRBV18	-	TGTGCCAGCTCACCAAGTAACAGAATCGCACGGGGGTCCCAGCATTTT	CASSPSNRIARGSQHF
TRBJ2-5	18	TRBD2	TRBV27	-	TGTGCCAGCAGTTTAAGAGTAGCGGGGGGCCCGTACCAAGAGACCCAGTACTTC	CASSLRVAGGPYQETQYF
TRBJ1-4	12	-	TRBV28	-	TGTGCCAGCATCGGGTTTGGGGAAAAACTGTTTTTT	CASIGFGEKLFF
TRBJ2-7	12	-	TRBV12-5	-	TGTGCTAGTGGTTTGCAGGTTTTTGAGCAGTACTTC	CASGLQVFEQYF